The clone carrying this T cell receptor (beta chain) was picked up a small number of times. The CDR3 covers 15 residues. Germline values: CDR1 SGHNT, CDR2 YYREEE (reference sequence). Primers used in a second PCR of roughly 6 to 12 cycles were a sample-barcoded 5' primer and a J-beta primer mix. TCRdb ran MiXCR on the 5' RACE reads and lists one entry per CDR3 protein. The data show around 520,000 distinct CDR3 sequences, about 29% seen once. The data were taken from a study of blood T cells in healthy people across ages. The same data also went into a second study, on T cells of mothers and their children.

Sequencing input: blood. This clonotype originated in a boy aged 2 to 9 in good health. The rearrangement joins TRBV5-4 to TRBJ2-5; a weak D match, TRBD2 (6 bases). Near its end, the DNA agrees better with TRBJ2-7, so the J call may be wrong. CDR3 amino acids: CASSLRGMSSYEQYF. The CDR3 nucleotides read TGTGCCAGCAGCTTACGCGGGATGAGCTCCTACGAGCAGTACTTC.